This T cell receptor (beta chain) originates from a study of identical twins. TCRdb used MiXCR to reprocess the 5' RACE reads, holding one entry per CDR3 protein. The sample holds around 530,000 distinct CDR3 sequences, roughly 15% seen once. This clonotype was seen a handful of times. The CDR3 has 19 amino acids. Germline loops: CDR1 SGHRS, CDR2 YFSETQ. V shed 0 bases, J shed 0 bases, and the junction held 10 bases outside the gene matches. This sample was also put to use in a study of yellow fever vaccine responses in identical twins.

The receptor was isolated from a woman younger than 35 in good health. Sequencing was performed on CD4+ T cells sorted from blood. V and J are TRBV5-1 and TRBJ2-1, with 9 bases matching TRBD2. Written as DNA, the CDR3 is TGCGCCAGCAGCTTGGCCTTGGTGGCGGGGGGGAGCTCCTACAATGAGCAGTTCTTC. Encoded protein: CASSLALVAGGSSYNEQFF. The variable domain in full, with the rest retrieved from reference TRBV5-1 and TRBJ2-1, is KAGVTQTPRYLIKTRGQQVTLSCSPISGHRSVSWYQQTPGQGLQFLFEYFSETQRNKGNFPGRFSGRQFSNSRSEMNVSTLELGDSALYLCASSLALVAGGSSYNEQFFGPGTRLTVL.